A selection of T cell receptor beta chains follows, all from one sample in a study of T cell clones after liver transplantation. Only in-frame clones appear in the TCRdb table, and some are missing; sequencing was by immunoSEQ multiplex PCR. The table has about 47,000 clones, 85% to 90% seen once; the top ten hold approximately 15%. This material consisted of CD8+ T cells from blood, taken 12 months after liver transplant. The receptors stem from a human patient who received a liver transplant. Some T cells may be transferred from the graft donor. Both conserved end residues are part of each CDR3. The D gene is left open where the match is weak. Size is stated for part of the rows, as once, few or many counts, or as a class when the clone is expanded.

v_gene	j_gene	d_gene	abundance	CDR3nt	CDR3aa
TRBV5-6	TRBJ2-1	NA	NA	TGTGCCAGCAGCACTTATTATATTGAGCAGTTCTTC	CASSTYYIEQFF
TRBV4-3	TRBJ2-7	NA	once	TGCGCCAGCAGCTCCGGGACACCATACGAGCAGTACTTC	CASSSGTPYEQYF
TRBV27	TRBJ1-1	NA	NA	TGTGCCAGCATTTCCCTCGGGCATACTGAAGCTTTCTTT	CASISLGHTEAFF
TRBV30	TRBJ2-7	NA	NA	TGTGCCGGATTGAGGGCGGACTACGAGCAGTACTTC	CAGLRADYEQYF
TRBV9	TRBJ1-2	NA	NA	TGTGCCAGCAGTGAAAATAACTATGGCTACACCTTC	CASSENNYGYTF
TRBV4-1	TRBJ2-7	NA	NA	TGCGCCAGCAGCCAAAGGGTAGCGGCCTCCTACGAGCAGTACTTC	CASSQRVAASYEQYF
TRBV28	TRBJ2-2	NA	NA	TGTGCCAGCAGTTTTCCAGAGGGCCCCGGGGAGCTGTTTTTT	CASSFPEGPGELFF
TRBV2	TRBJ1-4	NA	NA	TGTGCCAGCACCCTCTCGGGGGGGGCTAATGAAAAACTGTTTTTT	CASTLSGGANEKLFF
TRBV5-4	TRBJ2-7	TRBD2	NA	TGTGCCAGCAGCTTTGGGGGAGGGCCCTACGAGCAGTACTTC	CASSFGGGPYEQYF
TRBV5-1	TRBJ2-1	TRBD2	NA	TGCGCCAGCAGCGGGGGACTAGCGGGCTCTTACAATGAGCAGTTCTTC	CASSGGLAGSYNEQFF
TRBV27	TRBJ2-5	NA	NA	TGTGCCAGCAGTTTACTTAGGGGAGAGACCCAGTACTTC	CASSLLRGETQYF
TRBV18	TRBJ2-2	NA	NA	TGTGCCAGCTCAGGCCGGGGGCCCGAAGGCACCGGGGAGCTGTTTTTT	CASSGRGPEGTGELFF
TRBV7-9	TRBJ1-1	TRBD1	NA	TGTGCCAGCAGCCGGACAGGGTCCGGCACGAAGAACACTGAAGCTTTCTTT	CASSRTGSGTKNTEAFF
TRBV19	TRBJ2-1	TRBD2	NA	TGTGCCAGTAGTATCGGCGGGAGTTACAATGAGCAGTTCTTC	CASSIGGSYNEQFF
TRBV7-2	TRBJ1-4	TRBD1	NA	TGTGCCAGCAGCTTGCAGGGGGGAACTAATGAAAAACTGTTTTTT	CASSLQGGTNEKLFF
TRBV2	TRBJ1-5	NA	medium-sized	TGTGCCAGCAGCGGGGACGCCAGGGAGCCCCAGCATTTT	CASSGDAREPQHF
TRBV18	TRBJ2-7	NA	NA	TGTGCCAGCTCACCACCGAGGGGCCGTTCTTCCTACGAGCAGTACTTC	CASSPPRGRSSYEQYF
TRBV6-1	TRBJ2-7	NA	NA	TGTGCCAGCAGTGACTCGGGGGCTGCCTACGAGCAGTACTTC	CASSDSGAAYEQYF
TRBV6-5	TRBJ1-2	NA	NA	TGTGCCAGCGGTTCGGGCGCTTCTAACTATGGCTACACCTTC	CASGSGASNYGYTF
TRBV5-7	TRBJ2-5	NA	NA	TGTGCCAGCAGCCATACAGGGAGGCAAGAGACCCAGTACTTC	CASSHTGRQETQYF
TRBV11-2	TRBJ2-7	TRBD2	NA	TGTGCCAGCAGCTTAACAGCGGGAGATGCCCCCTACGAGCAGTACTTC	CASSLTAGDAPYEQYF
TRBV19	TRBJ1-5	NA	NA	TGTGCCAGTAGTATGTCACAGTATAGCAATCAGCCCCAGCATTTT	CASSMSQYSNQPQHF
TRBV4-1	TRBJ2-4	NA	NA	TGCGCCAGCAGCCCCTACGCCGCCAAAAACATTCAGTACTTC	CASSPYAAKNIQYF
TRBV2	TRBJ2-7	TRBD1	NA	TGTGCCAGCAGTGAAGGACAGGGGGGAGGATACGAGCAGTACTTC	CASSEGQGGGYEQYF
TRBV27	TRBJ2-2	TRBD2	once	TGTGCCAGCAGTTTCTGGACTAGCGGGAACACCGGGGAGCTGTTTTTT	CASSFWTSGNTGELFF
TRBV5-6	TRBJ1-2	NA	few	TGTGCCAGCAGCGTGACAGAATACTATGGCTACACCTTC	CASSVTEYYGYTF
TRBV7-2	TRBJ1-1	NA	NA	TGTGCCAGCAGCGGGGGAGGTTCTGAAGCTTTCTTT	CASSGGGSEAFF
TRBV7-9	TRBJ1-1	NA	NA	TGTGCCAGCAGCTCGACATTTTTCCCTGAAGCTTTCTTT	CASSSTFFPEAFF
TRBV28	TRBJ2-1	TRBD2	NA	TGTGCCAGCAGTTCCCAGCGGGAGGGCCTCGACAATGAGCAGTTCTTC	CASSSQREGLDNEQFF
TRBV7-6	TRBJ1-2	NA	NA	TGTGCCAGCAGCTTAGGAGGGGCAGACCCTAACTATGGCTACACCTTC	CASSLGGADPNYGYTF
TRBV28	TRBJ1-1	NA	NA	TGTGCCAGCAGTTTTGGGTCATGGGGTACTGAAGCTTTCTTT	CASSFGSWGTEAFF
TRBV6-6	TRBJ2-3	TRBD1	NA	TGTGCCAGCAGTTCCAGGGGGCAATATACGCAGTATTTT	CASSSRGQYTQYF
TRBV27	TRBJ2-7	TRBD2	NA	TGTGCCAGCAGTTTATCAGCTAGCGGGACCTACGAGCAGTACTTC	CASSLSASGTYEQYF
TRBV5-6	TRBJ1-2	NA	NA	TGTGCCAGCAGCCCACCCGGGGGCGCGGGATATGGCTACACCTTC	CASSPPGGAGYGYTF
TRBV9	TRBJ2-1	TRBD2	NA	TGTGCCAGCAGCGCCCAGGGACTAGCGGACTACAATGAGCAGTTCTTC	CASSAQGLADYNEQFF
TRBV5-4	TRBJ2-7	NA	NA	TGTGCCAGCAGCTTGCCAGGGACAAGCTACGAGCAGTACTTC	CASSLPGTSYEQYF
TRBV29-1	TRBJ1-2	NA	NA	TGCAGCGTTCCCTCGGACGGACCCTATGGCTACACCTTC	CSVPSDGPYGYTF
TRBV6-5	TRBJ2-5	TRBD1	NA	TGTGCCAGCAGTTTTGGACAGGGGATTTGGGAGACCCAGTACTTC	CASSFGQGIWETQYF
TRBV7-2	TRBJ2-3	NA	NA	TGTGCCAGCAGTCGGGGGAGCCGGAGCACAGATACGCAGTATTTT	CASSRGSRSTDTQYF
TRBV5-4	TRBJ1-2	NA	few	TGTGCCCTCAGCACAATGGTTTTGATAGGGGCCCACACCTTC	CALSTMVLIGAHTF
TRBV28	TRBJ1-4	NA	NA	TGTGCCAGCAGTTTAACCGGGGGAGCTAATGAAAAACTGTTTTTT	CASSLTGGANEKLFF
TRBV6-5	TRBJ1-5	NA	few	TGTGCCAGCGGACAGCATAGCAATCAGCCCCAGCATTTT	CASGQHSNQPQHF
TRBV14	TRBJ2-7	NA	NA	TGTGCCAGCAGCCAAGCTCCGGGTGAGGAGCAGTACTTC	CASSQAPGEEQYF
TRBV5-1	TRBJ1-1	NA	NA	TGCGCCAGCAGCTTGGAAGACAGCATGAACACTGAAGCTTTCTTT	CASSLEDSMNTEAFF
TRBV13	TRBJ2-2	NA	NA	TGTGCCAGCAGCTTGGGGGTAGCCGGGGAGCTGTTTTTT	CASSLGVAGELFF
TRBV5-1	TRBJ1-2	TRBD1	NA	TGCGCCAGCAGCTCCTCACCCAGGGACAGGGGGGACTATGGCTACACCTTC	CASSSSPRDRGDYGYTF
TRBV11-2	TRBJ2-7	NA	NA	TGTGCCAGCAGCTTGTCAGATTCCGAGCAGTACTTC	CASSLSDSEQYF
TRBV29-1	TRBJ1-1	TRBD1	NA	TGCAGCGTTCTGGACTGGGGACCAGGGGGCGATGCTTTCTTT	CSVLDWGPGGDAFF
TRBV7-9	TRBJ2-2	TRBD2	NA	TGTGCCAGCACCACCGAGGAGCGGGAGAACACCGGGGAGCTGTTTTTT	CASTTEERENTGELFF